These T cell receptor beta chains were read from a single sample in a study of blood T cells in healthy people across ages. TCRdb re-called the 5' RACE reads through MiXCR, storing one row per CDR3 protein. This sample yields 650,000 to 800,000 distinct CDR3 sequences, of which under 55% are seen a single time; about 19% belongs to the top ten. The sample consisted of blood. The source of these receptors is a man aged 55 to 70 in good health. Both conserved end residues are part of each CDR3. The D gene is left open where the match is weak. Clone size, where shown, is once, few, many, or a class for clones that have expanded.

D gene	V gene	J gene	CDR3 length	clone size	CDR3 DNA	CDR3 protein
TRBD1	TRBV5-1	TRBJ2-3	16	NA	TGCGCCAGCAGCTTCCAGACAGGGAAACCCACAGATACGCAGTATTTT	CASSFQTGKPTDTQYF
NA	TRBV7-2	TRBJ2-7	13	NA	TGTGCCAGCAGCCGCGGGGTCGCCTACGAGCAGTACTTC	CASSRGVAYEQYF
NA	TRBV27	TRBJ1-5	13	NA	TGTGCCAGCAGTTTGTCTTACAATCAGCCCCAGCATTTT	CASSLSYNQPQHF
TRBD2	TRBV20-1	TRBJ2-1	14	NA	TGCAGTGCTAAAAGGGGAGGGGACCTAGTTGAGCAGTTCTTC	CSAKRGGDLVEQFF
TRBD2	TRBV11-3	TRBJ2-3	19	NA	TGTGCCAGCAGCTTGATGACTAGCGGGGGGGCGGTTTGGACAGATACGCAGTATTTT	CASSLMTSGGAVWTDTQYF
TRBD1	TRBV28	TRBJ2-5	15	NA	TGTGCCAGCAGTTTCGGACAGGGCCCCCAAGAGACCCAGTACTTC	CASSFGQGPQETQYF
TRBD1	TRBV2	TRBJ2-7	14	NA	TGTGCCAGCAAGGGGACAGGGGAGTCCTACGAGCAGTACTTC	CASKGTGESYEQYF
TRBD2	TRBV28	TRBJ2-3	15	NA	TGTGCCAGCAGTTTACATACGGGGGGTCTTGATACGCAGTATTTT	CASSLHTGGLDTQYF
TRBD1	TRBV5-8	TRBJ1-2	14	NA	TGTGCCAGCAGCTTGGATCCAGGGGGCTCTGGCTACACCTTC	CASSLDPGGSGYTF
NA	TRBV6-2/TRBV6-3	TRBJ2-7	10	once	TGTGCCAGCGGGGCTCCCGAGCAGTACTTC	CASGAPEQYF
NA	TRBV24-1	TRBJ2-7	15	few	TGTGCCACCAGTGATCACAGGGTACTTAACAATGAGCAGTACTTC	CATSDHRVLNNEQYF
TRBD1	TRBV10-3	TRBJ2-7	18	NA	TGTGCCATCAGTGAAGCTCCCACAGGGGGAAGTTTGTCCTACGAGCAGTACTTC	CAISEAPTGGSLSYEQYF
NA	TRBV3-1	TRBJ1-6	14	few	TGTGCCAGCAGCCCCGATCAAAGTGGGTCACCCCTCCACTTT	CASSPDQSGSPLHF
TRBD1	TRBV5-1	TRBJ2-4	15	few	TGCGCCAGCAGCTCCGGACAGGGGGCGGGGGACATTCAGTACTTC	CASSSGQGAGDIQYF
NA	TRBV7-9	TRBJ1-2	15	few	TGTGCCAGCAGTTCGTATGCAGGGAGGAACTATGGCTACACCTTC	CASSSYAGRNYGYTF
NA	TRBV4-3	TRBJ2-3	14	few	TGCGCCAGCAGCCAAGAGAGCTACACAGATACGCAGTATTTT	CASSQESYTDTQYF
TRBD2	TRBV5-1	TRBJ2-3	16	NA	TGCGCCAGCAGCTTGTATGCGGGGGGGGCCACAGATACGCAGTATTTT	CASSLYAGGATDTQYF
NA	TRBV25-1	TRBJ2-7	15	many	TGTGCCAGCAGTGATCCCTTTGACACGACCTACGAGCAGTACTTC	CASSDPFDTTYEQYF
NA	TRBV20-1	TRBJ2-5	15	NA	TGCAGTGCTAGAGATCTGAAGGGGAACCAAGAGACCCAGTACTTC	CSARDLKGNQETQYF
NA	TRBV4-3	TRBJ1-2	17	NA	TGCGCCAGCAGCCAAGATAGTTTAAGTGAGTGGGACGATGGCTGCACCTTC	CASSQDSLSEWDDGCTF
TRBD2	TRBV20-1	TRBJ2-7	14	once	TGCAGTGGGAGGGCCGGGGGGATCGGCTACGAGCAGTACTTC	CSGRAGGIGYEQYF
NA	TRBV20-1	TRBJ2-1	14	once	TGCAGTGCTAGTAAGCCCCCGTCCTACAATGAGCAGTTCTTC	CSASKPPSYNEQFF
NA	TRBV27	TRBJ1-6	19	few	TGTGCCAGCAGCCGAGAGCCTCCCGGGGGGACCGCCTATAATTCACCCCTCCACTTT	CASSREPPGGTAYNSPLHF
NA	TRBV20-1	TRBJ2-1	11	NA	TGCAGTGCTAGTCGCCAAAATGAGCAGTTCTTC	CSASRQNEQFF
TRBD2	TRBV2	TRBJ2-3	12	NA	TGTGCCAGCAGCCCACTAGCGGGTACGCAGTATTTT	CASSPLAGTQYF
NA	TRBV29-1	TRBJ1-2	14	NA	TGCAGCGCTTCCCGGGACAATTCTAACTATGGCTACACCTTC	CSASRDNSNYGYTF
NA	TRBV10-3	TRBJ2-3	12	NA	TGTGCCATCAGTCCCCACACAGATACGCAGTATTTT	CAISPHTDTQYF
TRBD1	TRBV7-9	TRBJ2-7	15	NA	TGTGCCAGCAGCTATCAGACAGGGGGTGGGGGCGAGCAGTACTTC	CASSYQTGGGGEQYF
TRBD1	TRBV18	TRBJ1-1	15	NA	TGTGCCAGCTCACCACCGTTTACAGGGGGCACTGAAGCTTTCTTT	CASSPPFTGGTEAFF
NA	TRBV7-2	TRBJ2-2	13	NA	TGTGCCAGCAGCCTGGCAGGGCTCGGGGAGCTGTTTTTT	CASSLAGLGELFF
NA	TRBV5-6	TRBJ2-7	17	many	TGTGCCAGCAGCTTGATCTATGGGGGTTATGACTCCTACGAGCAGTACTTC	CASSLIYGGYDSYEQYF
TRBD1	TRBV20-1	TRBJ1-6	15	NA	TGCAGTGCTAGAGAAGGACAGGGCGGTGGGGGACCCCTCCACTTT	CSAREGQGGGGPLHF
NA	TRBV6-2/TRBV6-3	TRBJ1-6	13	NA	TGTGCCAGCAGTTACCGACGAGTCGATCCCCTCCACTTT	CASSYRRVDPLHF
TRBD1	TRBV6-2/TRBV6-3	TRBJ2-7	17	NA	TGTGCCAGCAGAACACAATCTGCAGGGGGTGATCACTACGAGCAGTACTTC	CASRTQSAGGDHYEQYF
NA	TRBV4-1	TRBJ1-2	14	many	TGCGCCAGCAGCCAAGAAGCGGGGAAATATGGCTACACCTTC	CASSQEAGKYGYTF
NA	TRBV18	TRBJ2-5	14	NA	TGTGCCAGCTCACCACCGAGCGGACCGGAGACCCAGTACTTC	CASSPPSGPETQYF
TRBD2	TRBV20-1	TRBJ2-3	14	few	TGCAGTGCTAAAGCGGGGGTTAGCACAGATACGCAGTATTTT	CSAKAGVSTDTQYF
TRBD1	TRBV29-1	TRBJ2-3	13	NA	TGCAGCGCCGAGGCACAGGGGACAGATACGCAGTATTTT	CSAEAQGTDTQYF
NA	TRBV6-5	TRBJ2-4	16	NA	TGTGCCAGCAGTTACTCGAAAACCTCTAAGGCTTACATTCAGTACTTC	CASSYSKTSKAYIQYF
TRBD2	TRBV7-2	TRBJ2-7	15	many	TGTGCCAGCAGCCCCGTAGCGGGGGGAACCTACGAGCAGTACTTC	CASSPVAGGTYEQYF
TRBD2	TRBV12-3/TRBV12-4	TRBJ2-7	17	NA	TGTGCCAGCAGTTTAGCTAAGACTAGCGGCAACTCCTACGAGCAGTACTTC	CASSLAKTSGNSYEQYF
NA	TRBV20-1	TRBJ2-7	14	NA	TGCAGTGCTAGACAACCAACAGACGGGTACGAGCAGTACTTC	CSARQPTDGYEQYF
NA	TRBV18	TRBJ2-1	13	NA	TGTGCCAGCTCACCACAAGCGGTGAATGAGCAGTTCTTC	CASSPQAVNEQFF
NA	TRBV18	TRBJ2-4	15	NA	TGTGCCAGCTCACCCGTGAATGGTGCCAAAAACATTCAGTACTTC	CASSPVNGAKNIQYF
NA	TRBV28	TRBJ2-7	15	few	TGTGCCAGCAGCCCTCCAGGGGCCGTAACCTACGAGCAGTACTTC	CASSPPGAVTYEQYF
NA	TRBV28	TRBJ2-7	13	few	TGTGCCAGCAGCCCTGGAGTGGAGACAGAGCAGTACTTC	CASSPGVETEQYF
NA	TRBV11-2	TRBJ1-2	15	NA	TGTGCCAGCAGCTCATACGGGACCGGAGACTATGGCTACACCTTC	CASSSYGTGDYGYTF
NA	TRBV4-3	TRBJ2-5	15	few	TGCGCCAGCAGCCAAAATTGGGGCCCTTCAGAGACCCAGTACTTC	CASSQNWGPSETQYF
NA	TRBV7-6	TRBJ2-1	16	NA	TGTGCCAGCAGCCGCCCAGGCGGCAGCTCCTACAATGAGCAGTTCTTC	CASSRPGGSSYNEQFF
TRBD1	TRBV20-1	TRBJ2-1	15	few	TGCAGTGCTAGAGATGGGGCAGGGGGCGAGATCGGGCAGTTCTTC	CSARDGAGGEIGQFF
TRBD1	TRBV4-3	TRBJ1-4	15	NA	TGCGCCAGCAGCCAATCGGGACAGGGGGATGAAAAACTGTTTTTT	CASSQSGQGDEKLFF
TRBD1	TRBV9	TRBJ1-1	13	NA	TGTGCCAGCAGCGACTACAGGGGAAGGCAAGCTTTCTTT	CASSDYRGRQAFF
TRBD2	TRBV7-2	TRBJ2-5	15	NA	TGTGCCAGCAGCTTAGGGCGGGGGACGAAGGGGACCCAGTACTTC	CASSLGRGTKGTQYF
TRBD1	TRBV9	TRBJ2-1	14	NA	TGTGCCAGCAGCGTGCAGGGGGCCTACAATGAGCAGTTCTTC	CASSVQGAYNEQFF
NA	TRBV7-9	TRBJ2-7	13	NA	TGTGCCAGCAGCAACTTCGCAGCATACGAGCAGTACTTC	CASSNFAAYEQYF
NA	TRBV7-2	TRBJ2-1	16	NA	TGTGCCAGCAGCTCGTCCGGGACAACCGCCTACAATGAGCAGTTCTTC	CASSSSGTTAYNEQFF